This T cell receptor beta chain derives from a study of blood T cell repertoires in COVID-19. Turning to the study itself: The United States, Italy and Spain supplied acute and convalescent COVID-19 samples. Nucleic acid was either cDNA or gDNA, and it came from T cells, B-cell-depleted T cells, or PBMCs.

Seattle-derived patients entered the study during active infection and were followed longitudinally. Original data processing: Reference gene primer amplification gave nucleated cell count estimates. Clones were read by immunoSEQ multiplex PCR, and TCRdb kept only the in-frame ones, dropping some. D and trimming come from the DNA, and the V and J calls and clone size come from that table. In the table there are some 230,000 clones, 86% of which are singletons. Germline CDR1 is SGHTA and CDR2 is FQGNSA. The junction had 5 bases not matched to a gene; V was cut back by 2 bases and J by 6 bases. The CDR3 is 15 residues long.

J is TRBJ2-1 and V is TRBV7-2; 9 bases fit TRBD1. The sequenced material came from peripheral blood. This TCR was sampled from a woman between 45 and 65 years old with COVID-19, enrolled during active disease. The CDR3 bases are TGTGCCAGCAGCTTAACCGGGACAGGGACCAATGAGCAGTTCTTC. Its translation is CASSLTGTGTNEQFF.